One TCR beta chain is described in this entry. Random hexamers primed reverse transcription of about 0.5 to 1 ug RNA. TCRdb re-called the immunoSEQ multiplex PCR reads through MiXCR, storing one row per CDR3 protein. The table has about 240,000 distinct CDR3 sequences, approximately 95% seen once; the top ten hold 0.095% to 0.12%. The data are from a study of CD8 T cells in Susac syndrome. The receptor comes from a human donor with Susac syndrome. Specimen: CD4+ T cells from PBMCs.

As DNA, the CDR3 is TGTGCCAGCAGCTTATTCGGTCGGGCGGGACCCTACGAGCAGTACTTC. Translated: CASSLFGRAGPYEQYF. The chain is built from TRBV11-2 and TRBJ2-7, with D possibly TRBD2 on 6 matching bases. This CDR3 has 16 amino acids. Germline CDR1 is SGHAT and CDR2 is FQNNGV. Trimming pared 2 bases from V and 2 bases from J, leaving 16 bases between. Looking up the rest from reference TRBV11-2 and TRBJ2-7 gives the full variable domain: EAGVAQSPRYKIIEKRQSVAFWCNPISGHATLYWYQQILGQGPKLLIQFQNNGVVDDSQLPKDRFSAERLKGVDSTLKIQPAKLEDSAVYLCASSLFGRAGPYEQYFGPGTRLTVT.